The 16 T cell receptor beta chains in this list originate from one sample, sequenced in a study of blood T cell repertoires in COVID-19. Sequenced by immunoSEQ multiplex PCR; TCRdb stores in-frame clones only, minus some. The table shows approximately 200,000 clones, with approximately 86% occurring only once. What was sequenced was peripheral blood. The source is a woman in her 30s with active or convalescent COVID-19.

For this clone: Other DNA sequences of this sample code for an identical CDR3. The genes are TRBV7-9 and TRBJ1-6; 9 bases agree with TRBD1. The CDR3 spans 14 residues. CDR1 is SEHNR, CDR2 FQNEAQ, per germline (reference sequence). With V trimmed by 1 base and J by 10 bases, 2 bases remained unmatched. The CDR3 region has the DNA TGTGCCAGCAGCTTAGGACAGGGGGGGTCACCCCTCCACTTT. Translation gives CASSLGQGGSPLHF.

This chain joins TRBV7-9 and TRBJ1-2; TRBD1 agrees at 7 bases. Unmatched junction bases numbered 12, after V lost 6 bases and J lost 2 bases. In germline, CDR1 is SEHNR, CDR2 FQNEAQ (reference sequence). This CDR3 has 16 residues. CDR3 nucleotide sequence: TGTGCCAGCAGGGGCTACGGGACAGTTCTCAACTATGGCTACACCTTC. It specifies CASRGYGTVLNYGYTF. The full variable domain, its missing parts supplied by reference TRBV7-9 and TRBJ1-2, is DTGVSQNPRHKITKRGQNVTFRCDPISEHNRLYWYRQTLGQGPEFLTYFQNEAQLEKSRLLSDRFSAERPKGSFSTLEIQRTEQGDSAMYLCASRGYGTVLNYGYTFGSGTRLTVV.

This clone is a singleton in its sample. The J gene is TRBJ1-2, the V gene TRBV28; D is perhaps TRBD1 (5 bases). CDR3 size: 15 residues. Trimming removed 5 bases from V and 4 bases from J, with 17 bases in between. Germline-derived CDR1 and CDR2 are MDHEN and SYDVKM. In DNA form, the CDR3 reads TGTGCCAGCAGTGTAAGGTCGGGGACTGGCTATGGCTACACCTTC. Its translation is CASSVRSGTGYGYTF.

The chain carries TRBV6-1 and TRBJ1-1; D is uncertain. Germline V gene data show CDR1 as MNHNS and CDR2 as SASEGT. V gave up 0 bases and J gave up 3 bases, with 14 bases separating them. The CDR3 has 16 residues. The CDR3 nucleotides are TGTGCCAGCAGTGAAGCGCGGTCAATAGTAGACACTGAAGCTTTCTTT. This sequence encodes CASSEARSIVDTEAFF.

The rearrangement links TRBV24-1 to TRBJ2-2, with 7 bases fitting TRBD2. J lost 3 bases, V lost 7 bases, and 7 bases had no gene match. Germline values: CDR1 KGHDR, CDR2 SFDVKD. CDR3 length equals 15 residues. CDR3 coding DNA: TGTGCCACCAGGGGGGGGATACGAGACACCGGGGAGCTGTTTTTT. It yields the protein CATRGGIRDTGELFF.

The J gene is TRBJ1-1, the V gene TRBV13, with D perhaps matching TRBD1 (5 bases). This CDR3 has 14 residues. Trimming took 5 bases from V and 1 from J, leaving 11 bases between them. Germline V CDR1 and CDR2: PRHDT, FYEKMQ (reference sequence). This chain's CDR3 is CASSRGEWNTEAFF. DNA of the CDR3: TGTGCCAGCAGCCGGGGGGAGTGGAACACTGAAGCTTTCTTT.

The chain joins TRBV27 to TRBJ2-1, with 7 nucleotides matching TRBD1. Germline V lookup: CDR1 MNHEY, CDR2 SMNVEV (reference sequence). The CDR3 sequence is 16 residues long. Trimming at V came to 0 bases and at J to 3 bases, leaving 5 bases not matched to a gene. In DNA, the CDR3 is TGTGCCAGCAGTTTATCCCCGGGACAGCACTACAATGAGCAGTTCTTC. Translating gives CASSLSPGQHYNEQFF.

V usage is TRBV3-1 (or the pseudogene TRBV3-2) and J usage is TRBJ2-1; D perhaps matches TRBD1 (6 bases). Germline V gives CDR1 LGHDT, CDR2 YNNKEL (reference sequence). The CDR3 loop spans 16 amino acids. Trimming removed 6 bases from V and 0 bases from J, with 15 bases in between. Here the CDR3 reads CASSPRTASSYNEQFF. The CDR3 DNA follows: TGTGCCAGCAGTCCGAGGACAGCTAGCTCCTACAATGAGCAGTTCTTC.

The chain joins TRBV18 to TRBJ1-1; no reliable D call. Germline V gene data show CDR1 as KGHSH and CDR2 as LQKENI. The CDR3 has 14 amino acids. V gave up 6 bases and J gave up 2 bases, with 13 bases separating them. The CDR3 DNA is TGTGCCAGCTCCAACTGGGAGCTCAACACTGAAGCTTTCTTT. It specifies CASSNWELNTEAFF.

The chain has TRBV30 and TRBJ1-1; 8 bases line up with TRBD1. The V gene's germline CDR1 is GTSNPN and CDR2 SVGIG (reference sequence). Trimming removed 2 bases from V and 4 bases from J; junction bases left unmatched: 3. The CDR3 consists of 13 residues. DNA for the CDR3: TGTGCCTGGAGTTTTACAGGGGGCACTGAAGCTTTCTTT. Protein product: CAWSFTGGTEAFF.

The V call is TRBV18, the J call TRBJ1-3, with a possible D match to TRBD1 (6 bases). V gave up 6 bases and J gave up 2 bases, with 14 bases separating them. Germline V gene data show CDR1 as KGHSH and CDR2 as LQKENI. CDR3 size: 15 residues. CDR3 DNA sequence: TGTGCCAGCTCCGAAAACGGGACACCTGGAAACACCATATATTTT. The encoded protein is CASSENGTPGNTIYF.

On this clone: The sample contains more than one DNA sequence encoding this CDR3. The rearrangement links TRBV5-1 to TRBJ2-3, with TRBD2 matching 7 bases. The germline CDR1 and CDR2 sequences are SGHRS and YFSETQ. V lost 4 bases, J lost 1 base, and 6 bases stayed unmatched. The CDR3 is made up of 15 amino acids. The CDR3 DNA reads as TGCGCCAGCAGCCTTAGCCGGGGGGGCACAGATACGCAGTATTTT. It encodes CASSLSRGGTDTQYF.

The genes are TRBV19 and TRBJ2-2; TRBD1 aligns across 9 bases. Germline values: CDR1 LNHDA, CDR2 SQIVND (reference sequence). With 7 bases clipped from V and 5 bases from J, the junction kept 11 bases outside the gene matches. This CDR3 region has 16 residues. CDR3 DNA sequence: TGTGCCAGTACCGGTGGGGGACAGGGTGAGACCGGGGAGCTGTTTTTT. This translates into CASTGGGQGETGELFF.

This rearrangement joins TRBV19 to TRBJ1-2, with D possibly being TRBD1 (5 bases). CDR3 length equals 16 residues. The ends were cut back, 7 bases at V and 4 bases at J, with 22 bases in the middle. From germline, CDR1 is LNHDA and CDR2 SQIVND (reference sequence). The CDR3 bases are TGTGCCAGTACCCCAACGGCCGGGGGTCCCCCCTATGGCTACACCTTC. Translating it yields CASTPTAGGPPYGYTF. Full variable domain (remainder filled in from reference TRBV19 and TRBJ1-2): DGGITQSPKYLFRKEGQNVTLSCEQNLNHDAMYWYRQDPGQGLRLIYYSQIVNDFQKGDIAEGYSVSREKKESFPLTVTSAQKNPTAFYLCASTPTAGGPPYGYTFGSGTRLTVV.

The rearrangement uses TRBV2 and TRBJ2-3; 9 bases are shared with TRBD1. Germline V gives CDR1 SNHLY, CDR2 FYNNEI. J gave up 6 bases and V 6 bases, and 7 bases lay outside the gene matches. This CDR3 is built from 14 residues. The CDR3, as DNA: TGTGCCAGCAGCTGGACAGGGGAACGGGATACGCAGTATTTT. This encodes CASSWTGERDTQYF.

The CDR3 protein is CSVEVYGGEQFF. CDR3 DNA sequence: TGCAGCGTTGAAGTTTACGGGGGTGAGCAGTTCTTC. The rearrangement joins TRBV29-1 to TRBJ2-1; tentative D call: TRBD2 (6 bases). Trimming pared 1 base from V and 9 bases from J, leaving 10 bases between. From germline, CDR1 is SQVTM and CDR2 ANQGSEA. The CDR3 contains 12 residues.